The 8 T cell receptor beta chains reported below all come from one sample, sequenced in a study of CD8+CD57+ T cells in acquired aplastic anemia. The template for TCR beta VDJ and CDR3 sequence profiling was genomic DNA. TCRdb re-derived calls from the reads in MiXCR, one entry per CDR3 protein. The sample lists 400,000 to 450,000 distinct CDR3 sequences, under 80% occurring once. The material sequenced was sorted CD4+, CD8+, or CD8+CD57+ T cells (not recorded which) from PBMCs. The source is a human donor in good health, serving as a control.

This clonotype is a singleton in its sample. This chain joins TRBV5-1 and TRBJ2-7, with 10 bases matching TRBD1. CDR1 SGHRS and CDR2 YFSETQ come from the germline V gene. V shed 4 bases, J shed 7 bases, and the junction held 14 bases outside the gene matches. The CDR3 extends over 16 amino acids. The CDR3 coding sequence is TGCGCCAGCAGCCCACCGCCGGGACAGGGGACGTGGGAGCAGTACTTC. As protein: CASSPPPGQGTWEQYF.

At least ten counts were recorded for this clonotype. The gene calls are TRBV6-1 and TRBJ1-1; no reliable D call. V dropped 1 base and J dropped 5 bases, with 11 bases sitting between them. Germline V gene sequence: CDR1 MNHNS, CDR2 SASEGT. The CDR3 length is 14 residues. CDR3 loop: CASSEDPGWTEAFF. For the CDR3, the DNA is TGTGCCAGCAGTGAAGATCCGGGGTGGACTGAAGCTTTCTTT.

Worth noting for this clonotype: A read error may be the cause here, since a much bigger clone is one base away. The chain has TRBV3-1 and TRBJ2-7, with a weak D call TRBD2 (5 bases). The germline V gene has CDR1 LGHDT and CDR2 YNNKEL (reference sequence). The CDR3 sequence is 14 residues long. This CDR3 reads CVSSVKGIGVEQYF. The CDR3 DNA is TGTGTCAGCAGCGTCAAAGGGATCGGGGTCGAGCAGTACTTC.

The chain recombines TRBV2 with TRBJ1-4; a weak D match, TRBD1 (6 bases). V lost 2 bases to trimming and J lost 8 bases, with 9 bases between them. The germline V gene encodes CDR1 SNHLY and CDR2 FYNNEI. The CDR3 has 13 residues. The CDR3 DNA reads TGTGCCAGCAGTGAACGAGGGGGGGAAAAACTGTTTTTT. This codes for CASSERGGEKLFF.

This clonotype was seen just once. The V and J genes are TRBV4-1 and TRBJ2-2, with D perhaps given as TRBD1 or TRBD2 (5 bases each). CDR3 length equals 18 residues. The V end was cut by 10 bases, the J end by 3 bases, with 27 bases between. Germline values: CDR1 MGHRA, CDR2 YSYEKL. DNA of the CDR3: TGCGCCATCCTCCCAATCGGGGCGACAGATTGGGACACCGGGGAGCTGTTTTTT. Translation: CAILPIGATDWDTGELFF.

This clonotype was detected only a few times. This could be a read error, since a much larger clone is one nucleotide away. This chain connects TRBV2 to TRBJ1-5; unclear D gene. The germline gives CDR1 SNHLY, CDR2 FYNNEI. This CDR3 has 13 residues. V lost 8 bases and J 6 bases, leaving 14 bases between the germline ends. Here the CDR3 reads CASGVLGSQPQHF. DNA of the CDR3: TGTGCCAGCGGGGTCTTGGGCAGTCAGCCCCAGCATTTT.

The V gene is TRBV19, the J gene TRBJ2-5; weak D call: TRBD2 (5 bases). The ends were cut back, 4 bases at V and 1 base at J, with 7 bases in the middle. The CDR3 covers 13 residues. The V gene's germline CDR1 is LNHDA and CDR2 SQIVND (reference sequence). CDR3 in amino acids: CASSKDSQETQYF. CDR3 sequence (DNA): TGTGCCAGTAGTAAGGACTCCCAAGAGACCCAGTACTTC.

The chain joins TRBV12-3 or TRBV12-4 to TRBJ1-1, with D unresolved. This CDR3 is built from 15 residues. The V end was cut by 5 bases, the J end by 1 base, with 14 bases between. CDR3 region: CASSPRTGKNTEAFF. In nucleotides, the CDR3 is TGTGCCAGCAGTCCACGGACGGGAAAGAACACTGAAGCTTTCTTT.